The clone carrying this TCR beta chain was counted only a few times. This entry comes from a study of blood T cell repertoires in COVID-19. Trimming removed 7 bases from V and 9 bases from J; junction bases left unmatched: 12. The CDR3 length is 14 residues. The V gene's germline CDR1 is MNHEY and CDR2 SVGAGI. In the original processing: Amplification from reference gene primers served as the basis for estimated nucleated cell counts. Some clones are missing from TCRdb's copy, which holds only in-frame ones; the method was immunoSEQ multiplex PCR. V and J calls and clone size follow that table, whereas D and trimming were derived from the DNA. The sample contains about 150,000 clones, around 83% of which appear only once.

The sequencing input was peripheral blood. This TCR was sampled from a woman aged 60 to 75 with COVID-19, enrolled during active disease. The chain joins TRBV6-5 to TRBJ1-5, with TRBD1 matching over 7 bases. The CDR3 DNA reads as TGTGCCAGCAATAACAGGGGCCCGGCAAGGCCCCAGCATTTT. Translating it yields CASNNRGPARPQHF.